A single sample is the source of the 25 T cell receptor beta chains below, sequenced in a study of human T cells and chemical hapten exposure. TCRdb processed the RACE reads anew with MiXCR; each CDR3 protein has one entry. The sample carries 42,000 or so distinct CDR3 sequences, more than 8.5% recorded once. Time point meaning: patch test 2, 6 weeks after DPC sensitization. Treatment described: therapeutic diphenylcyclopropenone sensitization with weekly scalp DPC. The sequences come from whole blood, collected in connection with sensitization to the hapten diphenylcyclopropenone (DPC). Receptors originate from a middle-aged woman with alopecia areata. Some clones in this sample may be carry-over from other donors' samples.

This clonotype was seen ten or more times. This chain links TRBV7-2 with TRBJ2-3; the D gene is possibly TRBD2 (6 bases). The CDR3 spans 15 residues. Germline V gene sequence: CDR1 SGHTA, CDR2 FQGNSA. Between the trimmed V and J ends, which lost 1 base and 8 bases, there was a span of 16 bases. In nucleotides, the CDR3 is TGTGCCAGCAGCTTAGTCCCCCCCACCGGGGGTACGCAGTATTTT. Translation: CASSLVPPTGGTQYF.

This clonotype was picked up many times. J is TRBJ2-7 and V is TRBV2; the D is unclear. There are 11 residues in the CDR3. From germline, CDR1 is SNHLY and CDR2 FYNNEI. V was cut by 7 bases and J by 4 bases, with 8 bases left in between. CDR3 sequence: CASKKEYEQYF. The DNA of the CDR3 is TGTGCCAGCAAGAAGGAATACGAGCAGTACTTC.

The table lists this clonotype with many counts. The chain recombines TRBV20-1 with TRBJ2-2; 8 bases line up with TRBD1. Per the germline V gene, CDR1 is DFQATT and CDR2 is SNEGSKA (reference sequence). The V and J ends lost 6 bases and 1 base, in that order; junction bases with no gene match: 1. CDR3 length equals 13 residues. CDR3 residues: CSAGTGNTGELFF. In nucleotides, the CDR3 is TGCAGTGCCGGGACAGGGAACACCGGGGAGCTGTTTTTT.

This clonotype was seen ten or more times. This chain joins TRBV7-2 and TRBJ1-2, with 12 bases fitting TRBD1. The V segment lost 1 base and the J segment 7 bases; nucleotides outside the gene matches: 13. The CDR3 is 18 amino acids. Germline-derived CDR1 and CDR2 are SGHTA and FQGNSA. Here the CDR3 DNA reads TGTGCCAGCAGCTTAGGCCCCCCCCCGGGACAGGGGGCAGGTGGCTACACCTTC. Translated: CASSLGPPPGQGAGGYTF.

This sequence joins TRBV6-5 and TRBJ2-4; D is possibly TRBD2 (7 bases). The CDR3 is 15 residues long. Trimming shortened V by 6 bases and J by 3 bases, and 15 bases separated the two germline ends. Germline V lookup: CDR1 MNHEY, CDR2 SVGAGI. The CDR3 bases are TGTGCCAGCAGCAGGGGAGGGTTTGACAAAAACATTCAGTACTTC. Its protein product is CASSRGGFDKNIQYF.

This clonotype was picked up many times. CDR3 in DNA: TGCGCCAGCAGCTTTTCCGAAAACTATGGCTACACCTTC. It specifies CASSFSENYGYTF. This rearrangement joins TRBV5-1 to TRBJ1-2; D ambiguous. Trimming removed 2 bases from V and 2 bases from J, with 7 bases in between. Per germline, CDR1 SGHRS and CDR2 YFSETQ. The CDR3 length is 13 residues.

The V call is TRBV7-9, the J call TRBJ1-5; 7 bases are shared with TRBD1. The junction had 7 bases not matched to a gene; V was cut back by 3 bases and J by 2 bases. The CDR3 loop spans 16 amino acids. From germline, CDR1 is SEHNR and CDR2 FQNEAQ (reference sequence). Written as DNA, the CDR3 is TGTGCCAGCAGCTTTGAGGGGGCGAATGGCAATCAGCCCCAGCATTTT. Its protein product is CASSFEGANGNQPQHF.

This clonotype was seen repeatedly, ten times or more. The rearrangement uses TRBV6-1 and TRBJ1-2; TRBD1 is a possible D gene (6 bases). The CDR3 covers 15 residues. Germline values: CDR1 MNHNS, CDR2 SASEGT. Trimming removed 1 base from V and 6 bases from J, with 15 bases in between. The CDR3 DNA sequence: TGTGCCAGCAGTGAAGGAGGGGGGACAAAGAATGGCTACACCTTC. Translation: CASSEGGGTKNGYTF.

The CDR3 here is CASSLVPDQETQYF. DNA for the CDR3: TGCGCCAGCAGCTTGGTTCCAGACCAAGAGACCCAGTACTTC. The rearrangement joins TRBV5-1 to TRBJ2-5, with no clear D. The length of the CDR3 is 14 residues. Germline lookup yields CDR1 SGHRS and CDR2 YFSETQ. V gave up 0 bases and J gave up 0 bases, with 6 bases separating them.

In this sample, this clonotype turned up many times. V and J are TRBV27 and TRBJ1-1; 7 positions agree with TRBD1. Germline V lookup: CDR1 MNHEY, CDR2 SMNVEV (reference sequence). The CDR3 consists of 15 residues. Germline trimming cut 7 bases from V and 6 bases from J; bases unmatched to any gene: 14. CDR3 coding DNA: TGTGCCAGCACAGGGCAGGGGGGCCCAGGGGCTGAAGCTTTCTTT. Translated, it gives CASTGQGGPGAEAFF.

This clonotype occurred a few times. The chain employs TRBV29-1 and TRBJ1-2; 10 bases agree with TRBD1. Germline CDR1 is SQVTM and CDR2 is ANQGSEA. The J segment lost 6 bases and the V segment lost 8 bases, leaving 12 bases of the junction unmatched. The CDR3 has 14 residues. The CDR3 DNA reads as TGCAGCTCTTACCCCGGGACAGGGGTGAATGGCTACACCTTC. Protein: CSSYPGTGVNGYTF.

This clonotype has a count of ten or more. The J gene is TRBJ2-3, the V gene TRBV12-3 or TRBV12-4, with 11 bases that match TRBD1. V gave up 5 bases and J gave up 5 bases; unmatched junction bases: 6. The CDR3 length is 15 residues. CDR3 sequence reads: CASSRTGTGGDTQYF. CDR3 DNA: TGTGCCAGCAGTCGAACCGGGACAGGGGGAGATACGCAGTATTTT.

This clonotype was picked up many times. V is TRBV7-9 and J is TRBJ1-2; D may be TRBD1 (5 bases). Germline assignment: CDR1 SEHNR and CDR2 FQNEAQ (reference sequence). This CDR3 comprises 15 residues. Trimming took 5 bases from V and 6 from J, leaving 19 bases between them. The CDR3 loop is CASSPGISGADGYTF. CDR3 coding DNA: TGTGCCAGCAGCCCAGGGATCAGTGGGGCGGATGGCTACACCTTC.

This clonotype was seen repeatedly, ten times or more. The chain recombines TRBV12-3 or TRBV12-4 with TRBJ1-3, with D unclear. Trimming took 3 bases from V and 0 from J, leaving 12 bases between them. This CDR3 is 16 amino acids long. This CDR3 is CASSFADPISGNTIYF. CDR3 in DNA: TGTGCCAGCAGTTTCGCCGATCCCATCTCTGGAAACACCATATATTTT.

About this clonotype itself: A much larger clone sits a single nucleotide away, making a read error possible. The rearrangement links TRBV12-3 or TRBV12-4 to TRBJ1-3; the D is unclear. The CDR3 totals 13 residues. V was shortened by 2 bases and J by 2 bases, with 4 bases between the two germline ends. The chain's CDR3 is CASSLWAGNTIYF. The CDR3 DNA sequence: TGTGCCAGCAGTTTATGGGCTGGAAACACCATATATTTT.

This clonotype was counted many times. The DNA of the CDR3 is TGCAGTGGGCGGAGAACCAACACCGGGGAGCTGTTTTTT. This codes for CSGRRTNTGELFF. The chain combines TRBV20-1 with TRBJ2-2, with D uncertain. Germline values: CDR1 DFQATT, CDR2 SNEGSKA (reference sequence). The CDR3 sequence is 13 residues long. V lost 7 bases and J 2 bases, leaving 11 bases between the germline ends.

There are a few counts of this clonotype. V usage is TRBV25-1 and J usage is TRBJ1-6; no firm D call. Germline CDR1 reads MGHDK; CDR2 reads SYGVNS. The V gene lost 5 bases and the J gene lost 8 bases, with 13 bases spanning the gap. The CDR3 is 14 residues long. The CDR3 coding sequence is TGTGCCAGCAGTCAACGGCCGATTGATTCACCCCTCCACTTT. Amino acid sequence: CASSQRPIDSPLHF.

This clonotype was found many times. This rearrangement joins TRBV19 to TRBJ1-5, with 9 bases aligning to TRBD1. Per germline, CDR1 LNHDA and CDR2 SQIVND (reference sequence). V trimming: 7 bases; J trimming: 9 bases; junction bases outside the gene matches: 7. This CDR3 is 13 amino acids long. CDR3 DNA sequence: TGTGCCAGTAACCCCGCGACAGGGGGGCCCCAGCATTTT. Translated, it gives CASNPATGGPQHF. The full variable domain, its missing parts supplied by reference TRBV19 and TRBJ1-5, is DGGITQSPKYLFRKEGQNVTLSCEQNLNHDAMYWYRQDPGQGLRLIYYSQIVNDFQKGDIAEGYSVSREKKESFPLTVTSAQKNPTAFYLCASNPATGGPQHFGDGTRLSIL.

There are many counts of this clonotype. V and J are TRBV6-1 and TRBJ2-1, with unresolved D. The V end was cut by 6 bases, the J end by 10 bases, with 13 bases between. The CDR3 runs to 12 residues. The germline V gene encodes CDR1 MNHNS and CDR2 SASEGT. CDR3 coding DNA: TGTGCCAGCAGACGTCCGCGCGGAGAGCAGTTCTTC. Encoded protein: CASRRPRGEQFF.

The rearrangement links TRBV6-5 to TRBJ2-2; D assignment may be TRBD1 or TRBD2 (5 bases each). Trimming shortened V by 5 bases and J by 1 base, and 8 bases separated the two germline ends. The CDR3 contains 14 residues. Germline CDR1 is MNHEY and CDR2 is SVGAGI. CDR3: CASSPGGNTGELFF. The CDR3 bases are TGTGCCAGCAGTCCTGGGGGGAACACCGGGGAGCTGTTTTTT.

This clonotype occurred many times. This CDR3 reads CASSYGLALADTQYF. For the CDR3, the DNA is TGCGCCAGCAGCTACGGACTAGCGTTGGCAGATACGCAGTATTTT. V gene TRBV5-1 combines with J gene TRBJ2-3, with 9 positions matching TRBD2. Losses at the gene ends were 3 bases for V and 4 bases for J; bases not matched to a gene: 6. This CDR3 contains 15 residues. Per germline, CDR1 SGHRS and CDR2 YFSETQ.

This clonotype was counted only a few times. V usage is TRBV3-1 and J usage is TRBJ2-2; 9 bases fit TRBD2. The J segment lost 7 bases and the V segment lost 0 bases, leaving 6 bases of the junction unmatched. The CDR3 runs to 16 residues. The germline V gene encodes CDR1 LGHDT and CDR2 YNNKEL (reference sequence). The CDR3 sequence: CASSQDRSGGVGELFF. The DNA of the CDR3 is TGTGCCAGCAGCCAAGATCGTAGCGGGGGAGTCGGGGAGCTGTTTTTT.

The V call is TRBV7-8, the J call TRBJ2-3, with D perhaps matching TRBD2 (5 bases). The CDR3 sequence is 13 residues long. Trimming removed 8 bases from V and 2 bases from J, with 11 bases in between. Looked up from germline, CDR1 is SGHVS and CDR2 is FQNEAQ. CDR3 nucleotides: TGTGCCAGCGGACTCCCACCCACAGATACGCAGTATTTT. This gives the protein CASGLPPTDTQYF.

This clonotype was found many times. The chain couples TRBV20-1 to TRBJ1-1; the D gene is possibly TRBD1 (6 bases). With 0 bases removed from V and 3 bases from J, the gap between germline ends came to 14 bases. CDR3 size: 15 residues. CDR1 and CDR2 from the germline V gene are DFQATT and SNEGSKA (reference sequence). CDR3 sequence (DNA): TGCAGTGCTAGAGAGCAGGGGCCATCAGACACTGAAGCTTTCTTT. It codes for CSAREQGPSDTEAFF.

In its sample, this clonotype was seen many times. CDR3 in amino acids: CASSQVVGQGRSYGYTF. The CDR3 DNA sequence: TGCGCCAGCAGCCAGGTCGTGGGACAGGGACGGAGCTATGGCTACACCTTC. The J gene is TRBJ1-2, the V gene TRBV4-1, with 9 bases matching TRBD1. With 3 bases clipped from V and 4 bases from J, the junction kept 12 bases outside the gene matches. CDR1 is MGHRA and CDR2 is YSYEKL in the germline V gene. The CDR3 is 17 amino acids.